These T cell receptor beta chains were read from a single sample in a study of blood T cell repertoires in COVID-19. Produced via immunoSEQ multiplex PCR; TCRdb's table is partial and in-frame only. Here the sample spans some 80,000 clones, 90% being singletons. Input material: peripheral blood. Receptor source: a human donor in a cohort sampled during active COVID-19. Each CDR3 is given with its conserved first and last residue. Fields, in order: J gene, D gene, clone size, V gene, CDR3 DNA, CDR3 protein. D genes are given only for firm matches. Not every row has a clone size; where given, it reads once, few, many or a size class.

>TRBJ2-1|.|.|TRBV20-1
TGCAGTGCTCCAGGAACAAATGAGCAGTTCTTC
CSAPGTNEQFF
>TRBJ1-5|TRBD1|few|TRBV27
TGTGCCACGGGACAGGGCAATCAGCCCCAGCATTTT
CATGQGNQPQHF
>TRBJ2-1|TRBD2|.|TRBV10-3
TGTGCCATCAGTGAGTCGACGCAGCGGGGGTGGAATGAGCAGTTCTTC
CAISESTQRGWNEQFF
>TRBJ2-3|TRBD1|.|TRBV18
TGTGCCAGCTCACCACGGGACAGCCTTATCACAGATACGCAGTATTTT
CASSPRDSLITDTQYF
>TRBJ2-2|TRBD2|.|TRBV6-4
TGTGCCAGCAGTGACTCGAATAGCGGGATGGGGGAGCTGTTTTTT
CASSDSNSGMGELFF
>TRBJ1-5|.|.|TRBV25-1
TGTGCCAGCAGTGTCCTCGTGTCGGTAGATAGCAATCAGCCCCAGCATTTT
CASSVLVSVDSNQPQHF
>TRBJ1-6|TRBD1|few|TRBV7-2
TGTGCCAGCAGCACCGGGACAGGGACGGGCTCACCCCTCCACTTT
CASSTGTGTGSPLHF
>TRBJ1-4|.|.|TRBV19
TGTGCCACCCTAGCTCTGAATGAAAAACTGTTTTTT
CATLALNEKLFF
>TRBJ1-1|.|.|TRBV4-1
TGCGCCAGCAGCCAAACAGGTCGGAACACTGAAGCTTTCTTT
CASSQTGRNTEAFF
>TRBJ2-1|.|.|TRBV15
TGTGCCACCAGCAGAAGCTCAGGGCCTTACAATGAGCAGTTCTTC
CATSRSSGPYNEQFF
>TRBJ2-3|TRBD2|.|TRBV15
TGTGCCACCACTAGCGGGAGGGGCCTAGCGGTTACGCAGTATTTT
CATTSGRGLAVTQYF
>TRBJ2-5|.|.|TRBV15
TGTGCCACCAGCAGAGCGGGGGAAGAGACCCAGTACTTC
CATSRAGEETQYF
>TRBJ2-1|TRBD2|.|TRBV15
TGTGCCACCAGCAGAGAGGGAGCGGGGGGCTCCTACAATGAGCAGTTCTTC
CATSREGAGGSYNEQFF
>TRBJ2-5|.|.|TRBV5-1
TGCGCCAGCAGCTTGGCCCACGGGGGGCCGTCTCAAGAGACCCAGTACTTC
CASSLAHGGPSQETQYF
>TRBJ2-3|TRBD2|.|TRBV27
TGTGCCAGCAGTTCCTACTCGCACTCGGGGACTAGCATGGATACGCAGTATTTT
CASSSYSHSGTSMDTQYF
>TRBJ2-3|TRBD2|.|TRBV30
TGTGCCTGGAGTATCGGCGGGAGGGCCGGAGATACGCAGTATTTT
CAWSIGGRAGDTQYF
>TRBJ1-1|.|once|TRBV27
TGTGCCAGCAGTCCAATCGGGGGAATGGCCCAAGCTTTCTTT
CASSPIGGMAQAFF
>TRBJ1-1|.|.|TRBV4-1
TGCGCCAGCAGCCAAACACAGGGTTGGGAAGCTTTCTTT
CASSQTQGWEAFF
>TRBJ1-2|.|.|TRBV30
TGTGCCTGGAGTGAGACAGACTCAAGACGAGGCTACACCTTC
CAWSETDSRRGYTF
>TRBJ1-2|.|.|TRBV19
TGTGCCAGTAGAATGGATGGGGCCGACGTCCCTGATAACTATGGCTACACCTTC
CASRMDGADVPDNYGYTF
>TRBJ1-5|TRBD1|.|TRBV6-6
TGTGCCAGCAGCGGGGACAGGGACAATCAGCCCCAGCATTTT
CASSGDRDNQPQHF
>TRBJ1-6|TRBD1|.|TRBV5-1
TGCGCCAGCAGCTGGGACAGCGGGAATTCACCCCTCCACTTT
CASSWDSGNSPLHF
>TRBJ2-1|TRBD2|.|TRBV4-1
TGCGCCAGCAGCCAAGAATGGGGCGCTAGCGGGGGGATCAATGAGCAGTTCTTC
CASSQEWGASGGINEQFF
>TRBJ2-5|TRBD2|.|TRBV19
TGTGCCAGTAGGACTAGCGGGGGTCTTGAGACCCAGTACTTC
CASRTSGGLETQYF